These T cell receptor beta chains were read from a single sample in a study of T cells in Graves' hyperthyroidism and ophthalmopathy. TCRdb ran MiXCR on the multiplex PCR reads and lists one entry per CDR3 protein. Of nearly 600,000 distinct CDR3 sequences detected, approximately 15% appear once; the ten largest clones hold 4.5% to 6%. Sequences were obtained from blood. Receptors originate from a woman aged 30 to 39 with Graves' hyperthyroidism that later progressed to Graves' ophthalmopathy. Each CDR3 is given with its conserved first and last residue. The order of the fields is J gene, D gene, clone size, V gene, CDR3 protein, CDR3 DNA. The D gene is left open where the match is weak. Clone size appears in some rows only: once, few, many, or a class for an expanded clone.

j_call: TRBJ1-1
d_call: TRBD1
clone_size: many
v_call: TRBV7-3
cdr3_aa: CASSAGTGSYTEAFF
cdr3_nt: TGTGCCAGCAGCGCCGGGACAGGGTCGTACACTGAAGCTTTCTTT

j_call: TRBJ2-7
d_call: TRBD1
clone_size: few
v_call: TRBV18
cdr3_aa: CASSPRGTGGANGQYF
cdr3_nt: TGTGCCAGCTCACCTCGCGGGACAGGGGGTGCGAACGGGCAGTACTTC

j_call: TRBJ2-3
d_call: .
clone_size: many
v_call: TRBV20-1
cdr3_aa: CSATRPATDTQYF
cdr3_nt: TGCAGTGCCACACGACCAGCGACAGATACGCAGTATTTT

j_call: TRBJ2-7
d_call: .
clone_size: many
v_call: TRBV27
cdr3_aa: CASSIGQSSYEQYF
cdr3_nt: TGTGCCAGCAGCATCGGGCAGTCCTCCTACGAGCAGTACTTC

j_call: TRBJ1-5
d_call: .
clone_size: .
v_call: TRBV2
cdr3_aa: CASSDLGNQPQHF
cdr3_nt: TGTGCCAGCAGTGATTTGGGGAATCAGCCCCAGCATTTT

j_call: TRBJ1-1
d_call: .
clone_size: few
v_call: TRBV18
cdr3_aa: CASSPELTNTEAFF
cdr3_nt: TGTGCCAGCTCACCCGAGCTGACGAACACTGAAGCTTTCTTT

j_call: TRBJ1-2
d_call: .
clone_size: many
v_call: TRBV30
cdr3_aa: CAWSDYYGYTF
cdr3_nt: TGTGCCTGGAGTGACTATTATGGCTACACCTTC

j_call: TRBJ2-3
d_call: TRBD2
clone_size: many
v_call: TRBV20-1
cdr3_aa: CSAIALSGRTDTQYF
cdr3_nt: TGCAGTGCTATTGCCCTTAGCGGGAGGACAGATACGCAGTATTTT

j_call: TRBJ1-2
d_call: TRBD1
clone_size: many
v_call: TRBV9
cdr3_aa: CASSSQGANGYTF
cdr3_nt: TGTGCCAGCAGCTCACAGGGGGCAAATGGCTACACCTTC

j_call: TRBJ1-2
d_call: .
clone_size: .
v_call: TRBV10-3
cdr3_aa: CAISKGDSLGDYGYTF
cdr3_nt: TGTGCCATCAGTAAAGGGGATTCCTTGGGGGACTATGGCTACACCTTC

j_call: TRBJ1-6
d_call: .
clone_size: many
v_call: TRBV6-1
cdr3_aa: CASNRRGSYNSPLHF
cdr3_nt: TGTGCCAGCAACCGCCGGGGGTCCTATAATTCACCCCTCCACTTT

j_call: TRBJ2-1
d_call: TRBD2
clone_size: many
v_call: TRBV11-2
cdr3_aa: CASSLAVGRANEQFF
cdr3_nt: TGTGCCAGCAGCTTAGCAGTCGGGAGGGCCAATGAGCAGTTCTTC

j_call: TRBJ1-5
d_call: TRBD1
clone_size: many
v_call: TRBV20-1
cdr3_aa: CSALGQGEGQPQHF
cdr3_nt: TGCAGTGCCTTAGGACAGGGAGAGGGTCAGCCCCAGCATTTT

j_call: TRBJ1-5
d_call: .
clone_size: .
v_call: TRBV20-1
cdr3_aa: CSAEGLRGRDQPQHF
cdr3_nt: TGCAGTGCTGAGGGTCTACGGGGGAGAGATCAGCCCCAGCATTTT

j_call: TRBJ1-1
d_call: .
clone_size: many
v_call: TRBV12-5
cdr3_aa: CANAGVGNTEAFF
cdr3_nt: TGTGCTAATGCGGGGGTTGGGAACACTGAAGCTTTCTTT

j_call: TRBJ1-2
d_call: .
clone_size: many
v_call: TRBV25-1
cdr3_aa: CASSAVYGDGYTF
cdr3_nt: TGTGCCAGCAGTGCGGTTTATGGGGATGGCTACACCTTC

j_call: TRBJ2-7
d_call: TRBD1
clone_size: many
v_call: TRBV28
cdr3_aa: CATLTGGASYEQYF
cdr3_nt: TGTGCCACCTTGACAGGGGGCGCCTCCTACGAGCAGTACTTC

j_call: TRBJ1-5
d_call: TRBD1
clone_size: few
v_call: TRBV20-1
cdr3_aa: CSATQEVGQDNQPQHF
cdr3_nt: TGCAGTGCTACCCAAGAGGTAGGACAGGACAATCAGCCCCAGCATTTT